These 5 T cell receptor beta chains originate from one sample sequenced in a study of cytomegalovirus exposure and HLA in healthy donors. 60 Vbeta and 13 Jbeta primers were used in PCR. Method: immunoSEQ multiplex PCR; TCRdb's copy keeps in-frame clones and lacks some. This table has fewer than 110,000 clones, more than 70% appearing once. The sequenced sample consisted of PBMCs. The source of these receptors is a man between 18 and 35 years old in good health and CMV-seronegative.

This chain links TRBV7-8 with TRBJ2-1; possible D gene TRBD2, 6 bases. Germline assignment: CDR1 SGHVS and CDR2 FQNEAQ. The CDR3 runs 15 residues. V gave up 5 bases and J gave up 9 bases, with 20 bases separating them. CDR3: CASSPEAGLIGEQFF. The CDR3 nucleotides are TGTGCCAGCAGCCCCGAGGCGGGGCTCATCGGTGAGCAGTTCTTC.

The CDR3 reads CASSSGSLGGKLFF. The DNA for the CDR3 is TGTGCCAGCAGCTCCGGGTCGCTGGGGGGAAAACTGTTTTTT. The genes are TRBV5-5 and TRBJ1-4, with D tentatively TRBD1 (5 bases). Per the germline V gene, CDR1 is SGHKS and CDR2 is YYEKEE (reference sequence). The CDR3 spans 14 residues. V was pared by 3 bases and J by 10 bases, with 16 bases between.

The genes are TRBV6-6 and TRBJ1-6, with a possible D match to TRBD1 (6 bases). With 4 bases removed from V and 6 bases from J, the gap between germline ends came to 13 bases. Germline values: CDR1 MNHNY, CDR2 SVGAGI (reference sequence). The CDR3 runs to 15 residues. CDR3 sequence reads: CASSFTGSANSPLHF. The CDR3 region has the DNA TGTGCCAGCAGTTTTACAGGGTCGGCTAATTCACCCCTCCACTTT.

This sequence joins TRBV7-2 and TRBJ2-1, with 8 bases matching TRBD1. Germline V lookup: CDR1 SGHTA, CDR2 FQGNSA. The CDR3 runs 15 residues. V shed 5 bases, J shed 6 bases, and the junction held 9 bases outside the gene matches. The CDR3 reads CASSVDQGAGNEQFF. The CDR3 nucleotides read TGTGCCAGCAGCGTGGACCAGGGGGCGGGCAATGAGCAGTTCTTC.

This clone was counted a few times. The chain joins TRBV5-6 to TRBJ1-1; D not resolved. The CDR3 consists of 13 residues. Trimming stripped 7 bases from V and 0 bases from J, with 10 bases between. Per germline, CDR1 SGHDT and CDR2 YYEEEE. CDR3 loop: CASFLGVNTEAFF. DNA of the CDR3: TGTGCCAGCTTCCTCGGTGTGAACACTGAAGCTTTCTTT. The full variable domain, rest sourced from reference TRBV5-6 and TRBJ1-1, is DAGVTQSPTHLIKTRGQQVTLRCSPKSGHDTVSWYQQALGQGPQFIFQYYEEEERQRGNFPDRFSGHQFPNYSSELNVNALLLGDSALYLCASFLGVNTEAFFGQGTRLTVV.